The following is a T cell receptor (beta chain) sequence with its context. The antigen is not known. This CDR3 is built from 18 residues. Germline V gene lookup returns CDR1 SGHTA and CDR2 FQGTGA. The V gene end was trimmed by 5 bases and the J gene end by 2 bases; junction bases not matched to a gene: 16. The sample comes from a study of blood T cells in healthy people across ages. Regarding the study as a whole: A roughly linear fall in TCR beta diversity per million T cells was seen with increasing age.

Donors were healthy Caucasian individuals from Russia aged roughly 6 to 90. The study isolated at least 6.5 million PBMCs from each sample. A second PCR, run for about 7 to 12 cycles, used a sample-barcoded 5' primer plus a J-beta primer mix. Each TCR beta cDNA got a 12-nucleotide random molecular identifier. One entry per CDR3 protein, called by TCRdb with MiXCR from the 5' RACE reads. The profile shows about 650,000 distinct CDR3 sequences, about 30% of them singletons. V gene TRBV7-3 combines with J gene TRBJ1-1, with 8 bases aligning to TRBD1. The origin of this receptor is an elderly woman in good health. Sequenced input: blood. The CDR3 is CASSPDVGQGIVNTEAFF. CDR3 bases: TGTGCCAGCAGCCCGGACGTAGGACAGGGAATCGTTAACACTGAAGCTTTCTTT. Using reference TRBV7-3 and TRBJ1-1 for the parts outside the CDR3, the full variable domain is GAGVSQTPSNKVTEKGKYVELRCDPISGHTALYWYRQSLGQGPEFLIYFQGTGAADDSGLPNDRFFAVRPEGSVSTLKIQRTERGDSAVYLCASSPDVGQGIVNTEAFFGQGTRLTVV.